The 21 T cell receptor beta chains below were found in one sample sequenced in a study of graft-versus-host responses after intestinal transplantation. These TCRs are of unknown antigen specificity. Repertoires were generated with immunoSEQ multiplex PCR, while TCRdb's copy carries only in-frame clones and drops some. In the table there are tens of thousands of clones, 93% of which are singletons. The specimen was unstimulated CD8+ T cells sorted from spleen or lymph node cells, collected before transplant. The receptors were sampled from a human donor who was the organ donor for an intestinal transplant.

The chain carries TRBV19 and TRBJ2-7, with D maybe TRBD2 (5 bases). This CDR3 is built from 13 residues. In germline, CDR1 is LNHDA, CDR2 SQIVND (reference sequence). Between the trimmed V and J ends, which lost 3 bases and 4 bases, there was a span of 10 bases. The CDR3 here is CASSIGVRYEQYF. CDR3 nucleotides: TGTGCCAGTAGTATCGGGGTCCGGTACGAGCAGTACTTC.

Notes on this clone: At one end, the junction sequence differs from germline, possibly due to a read error. Other DNA sequences within the sample encode an identical CDR3. The chain links TRBV13 to TRBJ2-4; a weak D match, TRBD2 (6 bases). The germline CDR1 and CDR2 sequences are PRHDT and FYEKMQ (reference sequence). This CDR3 contains 15 residues. CDR3 protein: CASSPEGRAKNIQYF. The CDR3 DNA sequence: TGTGCCAGCAGTCCGGAGGGACGGGCCAAAAACATTCAGTACTTT. Using reference TRBV13 and TRBJ2-4 for the parts outside the CDR3, the full variable domain is AAGVIQSPRHLIKEKRETATLKCYPIPRHDTVYWYQQGPGQDPQFLISFYEKMQSDKGSIPDRFSAQQFSDYHSELNMSSLELGDSALYFCASSPEGRAKNIQYFGAGTRLSVL.

The chain combines TRBV29-1 with TRBJ2-4, with D unresolved. CDR1 and CDR2 (germline): SQVTM, ANQGSEA. The CDR3 spans 13 residues. With 3 bases removed from V and 7 bases from J, the gap between germline ends came to 13 bases. The CDR3 region has the DNA TGCAGCGTTGATACGGATTCGAGGAACATTCAGTACTTC. It translates to CSVDTDSRNIQYF.

The chain employs TRBV2 and TRBJ2-5; TRBD1 or TRBD2 may be the D gene (5 bases each). The V gene's germline CDR1 is SNHLY and CDR2 FYNNEI. V was cut by 9 bases and J by 1 base, with 6 bases left in between. The length of the CDR3 is 11 residues. The CDR3 coding sequence is TGTGCCAGAGGGACCCAAGAGACCCAGTACTTC. Translating it yields CARGTQETQYF. The whole variable domain, filled in from reference TRBV2 and TRBJ2-5, reads EPEVTQTPSHQVTQMGQEVILRCVPISNHLYFYWYRQILGQKVEFLVSFYNNEISEKSEIFDDQFSVERPDGSNFTLKIRSTKLEDSAMYFCARGTQETQYFGPGTRLLVL.

This clone showed up just once. This chain joins TRBV5-1 and TRBJ2-2; TRBD1 aligns across 11 bases. Germline loops: CDR1 SGHRS, CDR2 YFSETQ. The CDR3 consists of 15 residues. The junction had 1 base not matched to a gene; V was cut back by 2 bases and J by 4 bases. The DNA of the CDR3 is TGCGCCAGCAGCTTCGGGACAGGGGGCACCGGGGAGCTGTTTTTT. It specifies CASSFGTGGTGELFF.

The chain links TRBV4-3 to TRBJ2-5, with a weak D call TRBD1 (5 bases). With 1 base removed from V and 0 bases from J, the gap between germline ends came to 6 bases. CDR1 is LGHNA and CDR2 is YSLEER in the germline V gene. CDR3 size: 14 residues. DNA of the CDR3: TGCGCCAGCAGCCAAGGGACATACCAAGAGACCCAGTACTTC. Encoded protein: CASSQGTYQETQYF.

The chain couples TRBV28 to TRBJ1-3; no definite D call. V was shortened by 1 base and J by 2 bases, with 12 bases between the two germline ends. The CDR3 has 16 residues. Germline values: CDR1 MDHEN, CDR2 SYDVKM. The CDR3 sequence: CASSLLAGVAGNTIYF. The CDR3 region has the DNA TGTGCCAGCAGTTTATTGGCCGGGGTGGCTGGAAACACCATATATTTT.

The V call is TRBV6-5, the J call TRBJ2-1, with 7 bases lining up with TRBD2. Germline assignment: CDR1 MNHEY and CDR2 SVGAGI. This CDR3 region has 15 residues. V shed 6 bases and J 2 bases; nucleotides not matched to a gene: 7. CDR3 nucleotide sequence: TGTGCCAGCAGCCAAGTAGCGGGTCCCTACAATGAGCAGTTCTTC. The encoded protein is CASSQVAGPYNEQFF.

The chain uses TRBV27 and TRBJ1-5; 7 bases fit TRBD1. Germline CDR1 reads MNHEY; CDR2 reads SMNVEV (reference sequence). J was trimmed by 2 bases and V by 3 bases; bases with no gene match: 1. The CDR3 spans 14 residues. CDR3 in DNA: TGTGCCAGCAGTTTCGGACAGGGCAATCAGCCCCAGCATTTT. Translated, it gives CASSFGQGNQPQHF.

This chain joins TRBV27 and TRBJ2-7, with D possibly TRBD1 on 5 matching bases. The CDR3 loop spans 14 amino acids. CDR1 MNHEY and CDR2 SMNVEV come from the germline V gene (reference sequence). V shed 0 bases and J shed 3 bases, with 9 bases lying between them. CDR3 region: CASSLSGRVYEQYF. As DNA, the CDR3 is TGTGCCAGCAGTTTATCGGGCAGGGTCTACGAGCAGTACTTC.

V is TRBV4-1 and J is TRBJ2-5; D may match TRBD1 or TRBD2 (5 bases each). This CDR3 is 12 amino acids long. V lost 0 bases, J lost 11 bases, and 10 bases lay in between. The germline V gene has CDR1 MGHRA and CDR2 YSYEKL. The DNA of the CDR3 is TGCGCCAGCAGCCAAGATGGCAGGGAGCAGTACTTC. This sequence encodes CASSQDGREQYF.

V and J are TRBV28 and TRBJ2-5, with 7 nucleotides matching TRBD2. With the DNA end fitting TRBJ2-7 better, the J assignment may be wrong. Germline lookup yields CDR1 MDHEN and CDR2 SYDVKM. The CDR3 totals 15 residues. CDR3 region: CASAELANFSYEQYF. The CDR3 region has the DNA TGTGCCAGCGCCGAACTAGCGAACTTCTCCTACGAGCAGTACTTC.

V usage is TRBV28 and J usage is TRBJ1-1; 7 bases fit TRBD1. The CDR3 sequence is 18 residues long. Trimming took 6 bases from V and 1 from J; bases not matched to a gene: 17. Germline V gene data show CDR1 as MDHEN and CDR2 as SYDVKM. CDR3 region: CASRRATAPGGRNTEAFF. The CDR3 DNA reads TGTGCCAGCAGGCGGGCGACAGCCCCAGGGGGAAGGAACACTGAAGCTTTCTTT.

The chain employs TRBV27 and TRBJ1-1; no firm D call. V lost 3 bases, J lost 1 base, and 9 bases lay in between. Germline lookup yields CDR1 MNHEY and CDR2 SMNVEV (reference sequence). The CDR3 runs to 14 residues. The CDR3 bases are TGTGCCAGCAGTTTGTACGCGCCGAACACTGAAGCTTTCTTT. Protein product: CASSLYAPNTEAFF.

The chain links TRBV30 to TRBJ2-7; no definite D call. Germline V gene data show CDR1 as GTSNPN and CDR2 as SVGIG (reference sequence). The CDR3 length is 13 residues. Between the trimmed V and J ends, which lost 5 bases and 2 bases, there was a span of 13 bases. CDR3 DNA: TGTGCCTGGGGCGTTGGGTTCCCCTACGAGCAGTACTTC. As protein: CAWGVGFPYEQYF.

This sequence joins TRBV19 and TRBJ1-4; a possible D gene is TRBD1 (6 bases). V lost 6 bases and J 3 bases, leaving 11 bases between the germline ends. Germline V gene data show CDR1 as LNHDA and CDR2 as SQIVND (reference sequence). The CDR3 sequence is 14 residues long. This CDR3 reads CASRPGQSNEKLFF. CDR3 coding DNA: TGTGCCAGTAGACCTGGACAGTCTAATGAAAAACTGTTTTTT. Complete variable domain (other parts from reference TRBV19 and TRBJ1-4): DGGITQSPKYLFRKEGQNVTLSCEQNLNHDAMYWYRQDPGQGLRLIYYSQIVNDFQKGDIAEGYSVSREKKESFPLTVTSAQKNPTAFYLCASRPGQSNEKLFFGSGTQLSVL.

The chain recombines TRBV7-8 with TRBJ2-1; D call uncertain. CDR3 length equals 14 residues. Deletions cut 0 bases from V and 6 bases from J, with 9 bases between. The V gene's germline CDR1 is SGHVS and CDR2 FQNEAQ. The DNA of the CDR3 is TGTGCCAGCAGCTTAGCGGCCTACCCCAATGAGCAGTTCTTC. Its protein product is CASSLAAYPNEQFF. Complete variable domain (other parts from reference TRBV7-8 and TRBJ2-1): GAGVSQSPRYKVAKRGQDVALRCDPISGHVSLFWYQQALGQGPEFLTYFQNEAQLDKSGLPSDRFFAERPEGSVSTLKIQRTQQEDSAVYLCASSLAAYPNEQFFGPGTRLTVL.

The chain links TRBV19 to TRBJ2-6, with TRBD1 matching 8 bases. The CDR3 sequence is 18 residues long. The trim removed 5 bases at V and 3 bases at J, leaving 12 bases unmatched. The germline CDR1 and CDR2 sequences are LNHDA and SQIVND (reference sequence). CDR3 coding DNA: TGTGCCAGTAGTCTGGACAGGGTTGAAGTATTTGGGGCCAACGTCCTGACTTTC. Translated, it gives CASSLDRVEVFGANVLTF.

The table lists this clone with a count of one. This rearrangement joins TRBV28 to TRBJ2-5; TRBD2 aligns across 10 bases. Looked up from germline, CDR1 is MDHEN and CDR2 is SYDVKM. Germline trimming cut 6 bases from V and 5 bases from J; bases unmatched to any gene: 15. This CDR3 is built from 17 residues. CDR3 amino acids: CASSLGLAVPWWETQYF. For the CDR3, the DNA is TGTGCCAGCAGCCTAGGACTAGCGGTACCGTGGTGGGAGACCCAGTACTTC.

The chain couples TRBV10-3 to TRBJ1-2, with TRBD1 matching 11 bases. CDR1 is ENHRY, CDR2 SYGVKD, per germline. CDR3 length: 14 residues. Trimming removed 7 bases from V and 7 bases from J; junction bases left unmatched: 8. The CDR3 DNA reads as TGTGCCATCAACACCCGGGACAGGGGGGTTGGCTACACCTTC. This encodes CAINTRDRGVGYTF.

This clone showed up just once. The rearrangement links TRBV11-2 to TRBJ2-7; 8 bases line up with TRBD2. J was trimmed by 5 bases and V by 5 bases; bases with no gene match: 11. Germline V gives CDR1 SGHAT, CDR2 FQNNGV. CDR3 length: 15 residues. The CDR3 nucleotides are TGTGCCAGCAGCCCCGGACTAGCTGGGCCACACGAGCAGTACTTC. Residues: CASSPGLAGPHEQYF.